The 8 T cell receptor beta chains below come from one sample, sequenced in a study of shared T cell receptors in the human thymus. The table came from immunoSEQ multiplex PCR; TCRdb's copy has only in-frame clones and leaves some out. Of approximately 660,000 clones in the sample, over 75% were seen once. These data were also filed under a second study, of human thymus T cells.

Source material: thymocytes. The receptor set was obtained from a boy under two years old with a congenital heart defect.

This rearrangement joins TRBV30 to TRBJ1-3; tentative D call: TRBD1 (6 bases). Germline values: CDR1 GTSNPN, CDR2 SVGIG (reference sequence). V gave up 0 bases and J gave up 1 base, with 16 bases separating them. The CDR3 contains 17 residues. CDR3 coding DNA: TGTGCCTGGAGTGTACGATGGGGGGGCGCGTCTGGAAACACCATATATTTT. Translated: CAWSVRWGGASGNTIYF.

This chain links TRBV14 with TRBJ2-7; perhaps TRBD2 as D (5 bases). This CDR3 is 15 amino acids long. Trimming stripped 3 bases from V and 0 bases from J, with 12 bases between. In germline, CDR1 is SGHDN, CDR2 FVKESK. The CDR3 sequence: CASSHGMGVSYEQYF. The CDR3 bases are TGTGCCAGCAGCCATGGCATGGGAGTCTCCTACGAGCAGTACTTC.

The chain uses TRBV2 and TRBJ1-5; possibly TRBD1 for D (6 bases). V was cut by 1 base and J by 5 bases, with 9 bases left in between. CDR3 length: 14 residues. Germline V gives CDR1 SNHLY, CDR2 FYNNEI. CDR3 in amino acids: CASSEVAGDQPQHF. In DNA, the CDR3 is TGTGCCAGCAGTGAAGTGGCAGGGGATCAGCCCCAGCATTTT.

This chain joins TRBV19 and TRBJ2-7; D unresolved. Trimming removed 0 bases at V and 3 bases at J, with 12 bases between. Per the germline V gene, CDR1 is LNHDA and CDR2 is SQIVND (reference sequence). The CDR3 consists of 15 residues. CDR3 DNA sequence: TGTGCCAGTAGTATAGATCTATCAGCGTTCTACGAGCAGTACTTC. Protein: CASSIDLSAFYEQYF. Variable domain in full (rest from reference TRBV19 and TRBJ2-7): DGGITQSPKYLFRKEGQNVTLSCEQNLNHDAMYWYRQDPGQGLRLIYYSQIVNDFQKGDIAEGYSVSREKKESFPLTVTSAQKNPTAFYLCASSIDLSAFYEQYFGPGTRLTVT.

As DNA, the CDR3 is TGTGCCTGGGGGACGGGACTAGCGGGACCAGAGACCCAGTACTTC. Translating gives CAWGTGLAGPETQYF. The gene calls are TRBV30 and TRBJ2-5; 13 bases are a match to TRBD2. Germline V gene lookup returns CDR1 GTSNPN and CDR2 SVGIG (reference sequence). The ends lost 5 bases at V and 4 bases at J; junction bases unmatched: 7. CDR3 length: 15 residues.

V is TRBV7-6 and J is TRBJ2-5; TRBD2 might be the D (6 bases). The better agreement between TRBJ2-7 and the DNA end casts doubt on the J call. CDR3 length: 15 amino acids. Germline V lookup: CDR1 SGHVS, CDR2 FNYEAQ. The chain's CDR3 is CASIPGPGEGSEQYF. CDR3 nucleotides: TGTGCCAGCATCCCTGGCCCGGGAGAGGGTAGCGAGCAGTACTTC.

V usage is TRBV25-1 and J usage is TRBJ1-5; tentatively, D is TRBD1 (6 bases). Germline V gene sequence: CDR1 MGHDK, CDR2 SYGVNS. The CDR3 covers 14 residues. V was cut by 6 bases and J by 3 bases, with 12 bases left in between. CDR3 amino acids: CASSRLGANQPQHF. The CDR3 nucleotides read TGTGCCAGCAGCCGCCTGGGGGCCAATCAGCCCCAGCATTTT.

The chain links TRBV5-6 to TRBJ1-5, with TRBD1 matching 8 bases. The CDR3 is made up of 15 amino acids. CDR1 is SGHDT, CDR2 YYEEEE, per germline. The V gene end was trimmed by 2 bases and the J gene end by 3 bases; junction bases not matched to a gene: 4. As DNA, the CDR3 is TGTGCCAGCAGCTTAAGGGACAGGCACAATCAGCCCCAGCATTTT. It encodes CASSLRDRHNQPQHF.